These 27 T cell receptor beta chains were sequenced from one sample in a study of low-dose radiotherapy and immunotherapy resistance in tumors. First-strand cDNA used TRAV- and TRBV-specific primers, covering alpha and beta chains. For amplifying TCRs, the PCR ran for about 20 cycles with Phusion, which was used together with a constant-region primer and the adapter on the V primers. TCRdb called the reads again in MiXCR, with one record for every CDR3 protein. The table includes approximately 84,000 distinct CDR3 sequences, around 17% detected once. Time point given: before trial treatment. This specimen was PBMCs, taken before treatment. These receptors were collected from a male donor with prostate cancer.

This clonotype was seen at least ten times. The rearrangement joins TRBV7-8 to TRBJ2-1, with D hard to call. Germline V gives CDR1 SGHVS, CDR2 FQNEAQ. The CDR3 has 12 amino acids. V was clipped by 5 bases and J by 6 bases, with 8 bases between them. The CDR3 DNA follows: TGTGCCAGCAGCCCGGCTACCAATGAGCAGTTCTTC. This encodes CASSPATNEQFF.

This clonotype has at least ten counts. The chain couples TRBV7-7 to TRBJ2-2; the D is unclear. The V gene's germline CDR1 is SSHAT and CDR2 FNYEAQ (reference sequence). CDR3 size: 15 residues. Trimming took off 5 bases at V and 0 bases at J, with 10 bases between the two ends. The DNA of the CDR3 is TGTGCCAGCAGCCAGAGAAACGCGAACACCGGGGAGCTGTTTTTT. This translates into CASSQRNANTGELFF.

CDR3 in amino acids: CASSLSGSGASDTQYF. The CDR3 bases are TGTGCCAGCAGCTTGTCGGGTAGCGGGGCTTCAGATACGCAGTATTTT. V gene TRBV5-4 combines with J gene TRBJ2-3, with 8 nucleotides matching TRBD2. Germline trimming cut 1 base from V and 4 bases from J; bases unmatched to any gene: 8. Looked up from germline, CDR1 is SGHNT and CDR2 is YYREEE (reference sequence). This CDR3 region has 16 residues.

The chain carries TRBV13 and TRBJ2-1, with 9 bases matching TRBD2. J lost 8 bases, V lost 5 bases, and 7 bases had no gene match. This CDR3 has 14 residues. The germline V gene encodes CDR1 PRHDT and CDR2 FYEKMQ (reference sequence). Here the CDR3 DNA reads TGTGCCAGCAGCCGCGGGGGGGCATTAGATGAGCAGTTCTTC. Translated, it gives CASSRGGALDEQFF. The entire variable domain, with the rest obtained from reference TRBV13 and TRBJ2-1, is as follows: AAGVIQSPRHLIKEKRETATLKCYPIPRHDTVYWYQQGPGQDPQFLISFYEKMQSDKGSIPDRFSAQQFSDYHSELNMSSLELGDSALYFCASSRGGALDEQFFGPGTRLTVL.

This clonotype was observed at least ten times. The chain carries TRBV27 and TRBJ1-4, with D possibly matching TRBD1 (5 bases). The CDR3 extends over 15 amino acids. Germline CDR1 is MNHEY and CDR2 is SMNVEV (reference sequence). Trimming cost V 0 bases and J 3 bases, with 8 bases left between them. The CDR3 loop is CASSLSWGSNEKLFF. CDR3 bases: TGTGCCAGCAGTTTATCGTGGGGGTCTAATGAAAAACTGTTTTTT.

This clonotype was observed many times. This chain uses TRBV6-6 with TRBJ2-2, with TRBD1 matching over 9 bases. The germline V gene encodes CDR1 MNHNY and CDR2 SVGAGI (reference sequence). CDR3 size: 17 residues. V lost 6 bases and J lost 3; bases outside the gene matches: 11. The CDR3 loop is CASSPLEGQGYTGELFF. The CDR3 DNA reads as TGTGCCAGCAGCCCCCTGGAGGGACAGGGATACACCGGGGAGCTGTTTTTT.

This clonotype was seen at least ten times. The chain couples TRBV14 to TRBJ2-3, with a possible D match to TRBD2 (5 bases). CDR3 length: 17 amino acids. Per germline, CDR1 SGHDN and CDR2 FVKESK. V lost 0 bases and J lost 1, with 14 bases in between. The CDR3: CASSQEQTTGGTDTQYF. The CDR3 DNA follows: TGTGCCAGCAGCCAAGAACAGACTACCGGGGGCACAGATACGCAGTATTTT.

This clonotype appeared many times. This rearrangement joins TRBV5-4 to TRBJ2-3; 9 bases are a match to TRBD1. Germline CDR1 SGHNT, CDR2 YYREEE (reference sequence). Trimming removed 2 bases from V and 3 bases from J; junction bases left unmatched: 4. The length of the CDR3 is 15 residues. In DNA form, the CDR3 reads TGTGCCAGCAGCTTAGGGACAGGGATAACAGATACGCAGTATTTT. Translation: CASSLGTGITDTQYF.

This clonotype was counted ten times or more. This CDR3 reads CASSQTGTAVAEAFF. The CDR3 nucleotides read TGTGCCAGCAGTCAAACAGGGACCGCAGTGGCTGAAGCTTTCTTT. The gene calls are TRBV12-3 or TRBV12-4 and TRBJ1-1; a weak D match, TRBD1 (6 bases). V was shortened by 5 bases and J by 6 bases, with 19 bases between the two germline ends. The CDR3 totals 15 residues.

The CDR3 DNA reads TGTGCCAGCAGCCAAAATGGGGAGGGGGCTGAAGCTTTCTTT. This translates into CASSQNGEGAEAFF. V gene TRBV16 combines with J gene TRBJ1-1, with D tentatively TRBD1 (6 bases). Germline-derived CDR1 and CDR2 are KGHSY and FQNENV. The CDR3 runs to 14 residues. Trimming removed 2 bases at V and 6 bases at J, with 13 bases between.

This clonotype was detected ten times or more. V and J are TRBV20-1 and TRBJ2-1, with 16 bases that match TRBD2. The CDR3 is 15 residues long. V lost 5 bases to trimming and J lost 9 bases; unmatched junction nucleotides: 7. CDR1 and CDR2 from the germline V gene are DFQATT and SNEGSKA (reference sequence). DNA for the CDR3: TGCAGTGCTTCCCCGGGACTAGCGGGGGGGCGTGAGCAGTTCTTC. Its protein is CSASPGLAGGREQFF.

This clonotype showed up many times. The V call is TRBV7-6, the J call TRBJ2-7; D possibly corresponds to TRBD2 (5 bases). Germline-derived CDR1 and CDR2 are SGHVS and FNYEAQ. Trimming cost V 1 base and J 4 bases, with 8 bases left between them. The CDR3 runs 13 residues. For the CDR3, the DNA is TGTGCCAGCAGCTTAGACCGGGGTTACGAGCAGTACTTC. This encodes CASSLDRGYEQYF.

This clonotype was detected many times. The CDR3 is CASSYSGVTGELFF. The CDR3 nucleotides are TGTGCCAGCAGTTACTCAGGGGTCACCGGGGAGCTGTTTTTT. This chain joins TRBV6-8 and TRBJ2-2; D is perhaps TRBD1 (5 bases). CDR1 MNHGY and CDR2 SAAAGT come from the germline V gene. Trimming removed 0 bases at V and 4 bases at J, with 6 bases between. The CDR3 totals 14 residues.

This clonotype has ten or more counts. The rearrangement uses TRBV12-3 or TRBV12-4 and TRBJ2-2; unclear D gene. The V and J ends lost 6 bases and 4 bases respectively, with 15 bases between them. The CDR3 sequence is 15 residues long. The CDR3 sequence is CASSNLNRPTGELFF. The CDR3, as DNA: TGTGCCAGCAGCAACCTGAACCGACCCACCGGGGAGCTGTTTTTT.

Only one count was recorded for this clonotype. The chain combines TRBV18 with TRBJ2-7; D might be TRBD2 (5 bases). The germline CDR1 and CDR2 sequences are KGHSH and LQKENI. Between the trimmed V and J ends, which lost 3 bases and 7 bases, there was a span of 16 bases. There are 14 residues in the CDR3. The CDR3 DNA reads TGTGCCAGCTCACCGCGGACTGGTACGGTGGAGCAGTACTTC. It translates to CASSPRTGTVEQYF.

In regard to this clonotype: A far larger clone is one nucleotide away, so this likely arose from a read error. Here the CDR3 omits its conserved ending phenylalanine or tryptophan, so a read error is the likely source. This chain connects TRBV6-5 to TRBJ1-3, with D uncertain. With 10 bases removed from V and 0 bases from J, the gap between germline ends came to 7 bases. This CDR3 is built from 12 residues. Germline lookup yields CDR1 MNHEY and CDR2 SVGAGI. CDR3 DNA sequence: TGTGCCACCCCGAGCTCTGGAAACACCATATATCTT. It is translated as CATPSSGNTIYL.

This clonotype was detected many times. The CDR3 bases are TGTGCCAGTCCCGGGACTACTGGAAACATTCAGTACTTC. It is translated as CASPGTTGNIQYF. The chain joins TRBV21-1 to TRBJ2-4; the table's TRBD2 call for D was not verified on the DNA. TRBV21-1 represents a pseudogene. The CDR3 consists of 13 residues.

The gene calls are TRBV5-1 and TRBJ2-1; D perhaps matches TRBD1 (6 bases). The CDR3 contains 14 residues. CDR1 is SGHRS, CDR2 YFSETQ, per germline. The V and J ends lost 4 bases and 4 bases respectively, with 12 bases between them. The DNA for the CDR3 is TGCGCCAGCAGCGTAGGACAGCCGTACAATGAGCAGTTCTTC. It encodes CASSVGQPYNEQFF.

The table lists this clonotype with many counts. The V gene is TRBV3-1, the J gene TRBJ2-7; tentatively, D is TRBD1 (7 bases). V was pared by 1 base and J by 2 bases, with 24 bases between. CDR3 size: 19 residues. Germline V lookup: CDR1 LGHDT, CDR2 YNNKEL (reference sequence). The CDR3 loop is CASSQGPPGGRIRPYEQYF. The CDR3 region has the DNA TGTGCCAGCAGCCAAGGGCCTCCAGGGGGGCGAATAAGGCCCTACGAGCAGTACTTC.

A single count supports this clonotype. A far larger clone is one base from this, pointing to a likely read error. The J gene is TRBJ2-5, the V gene TRBV12-3 or TRBV12-4; D is perhaps TRBD1 (6 bases). The ends were cut back, 3 bases at V and 11 bases at J, with 19 bases in the middle. This CDR3 is 14 amino acids long. CDR3 sequence reads: CASSFSRGRDEQYF. The CDR3 DNA follows: TGTGCCAGCAGTTTCAGCAGGGGTAGGGATGAGCAGTACTTC.

Many counts were recorded for this clonotype. The chain uses TRBV20-1 and TRBJ1-2, with 9 bases identical to TRBD1. The germline V gene encodes CDR1 DFQATT and CDR2 SNEGSKA (reference sequence). The V gene end was trimmed by 0 bases and the J gene end by 5 bases; junction bases not matched to a gene: 16. The CDR3 has 18 residues. The CDR3 is CSARDDPYGTGTSYGYTF. CDR3 coding DNA: TGCAGTGCTAGAGATGACCCTTATGGGACAGGGACCTCATATGGCTACACCTTC.

This clonotype was detected many times. The rearrangement uses TRBV11-2 and TRBJ2-3; no firm D call. The V end lost 6 bases, the J end lost 4 bases, and 8 bases lay between the germline ends. This CDR3 contains 12 residues. Germline-derived CDR1 and CDR2 are SGHAT and FQNNGV. Here the CDR3 DNA reads TGTGCCAGCAGTCCTGTCGCAGATACGCAGTATTTT. Its protein product is CASSPVADTQYF. The full variable domain, with the rest looked up from reference TRBV11-2 and TRBJ2-3, is EAGVAQSPRYKIIEKRQSVAFWCNPISGHATLYWYQQILGQGPKLLIQFQNNGVVDDSQLPKDRFSAERLKGVDSTLKIQPAKLEDSAVYLCASSPVADTQYFGPGTRLTVL.

This clonotype was detected ten times or more. The chain couples TRBV25-1 to TRBJ2-5, with 11 bases lining up with TRBD1. Unmatched junction bases numbered 7, after V lost 2 bases and J lost 5 bases. The CDR3 has 16 amino acids. CDR1 is MGHDK, CDR2 SYGVNS, per germline. CDR3 DNA: TGTGCCAGCAGTGAAAAGGACAGGGGGCGAATGGAGACCCAGTACTTC. Translation: CASSEKDRGRMETQYF.

The J gene is TRBJ2-5, the V gene TRBV20-1; tentative D call: TRBD1 (5 bases). The CDR3 extends over 14 amino acids. Germline V gives CDR1 DFQATT, CDR2 SNEGSKA (reference sequence). Trimming removed 3 bases from V and 2 bases from J, with 13 bases in between. The chain's CDR3 is CSARATSGQETQYF. The DNA of the CDR3 is TGCAGTGCTAGGGCAACTTCAGGGCAAGAGACCCAGTACTTC.

This clonotype was observed at least ten times. The V and J genes are TRBV2 and TRBJ2-7, with TRBD1 matching over 7 bases. Trimming cost V 4 bases and J 7 bases; bases outside gene matches: 13. CDR1 is SNHLY, CDR2 FYNNEI, per germline. The CDR3 is 15 amino acids. CDR3 coding DNA: TGTGCCAGCAGTGGACAGGGCACCTCCTTGGGGGAGCAGTACTTC. Protein sequence: CASSGQGTSLGEQYF.

This clonotype showed up many times. This chain joins TRBV3-1 and TRBJ1-1; the D is unclear. V gave up 4 bases and J gave up 1 base, with 13 bases separating them. Per the germline V gene, CDR1 is LGHDT and CDR2 is YNNKEL (reference sequence). CDR3 length: 15 amino acids. The DNA for the CDR3 is TGTGCCAGCAGCCCATACAGCCCCAGGAACACTGAAGCTTTCTTT. Amino acid sequence: CASSPYSPRNTEAFF.

This clonotype showed up just a few times. The gene calls are TRBV2 and TRBJ2-5; 9 nucleotides match TRBD1. This CDR3 has 15 amino acids. Germline-derived CDR1 and CDR2 are SNHLY and FYNNEI. V gave up 2 bases and J gave up 4 bases; unmatched junction bases: 5. CDR3 DNA: TGTGCCAGCAGTGAACCAACAGGGGGCGCAGAGACCCAGTACTTC. Encoded protein: CASSEPTGGAETQYF.